The clone carrying this T cell receptor beta chain was observed a handful of times. Its matching antigen is unknown. A universal primer site arose from template switching, and cDNA bore unique molecular identifiers. TCRdb independently ran MiXCR on the 5' RACE reads; one entry per CDR3 protein. The sample has about 1.7 million distinct CDR3 sequences, under 35% seen once; the top ten hold about 0.25%. This entry belongs to a study of identical twins. General observations from the study: Partly confounded zero-insertion analyses could result from invariant MAIT and iNKT cells.

Germline-derived CDR1 and CDR2 are ENHRY and SYGVKD. The CDR3 loop spans 13 amino acids. V gave up 6 bases and J gave up 2 bases, with 11 bases separating them. This clonotype was sampled from a newborn girl in good health. The chain carries TRBV10-3 and TRBJ2-7; no firm D call. Material for sequencing was cord blood. The CDR3, as DNA: TGTGCCATCAGGATTGACTTGCCCTACGAGCAGTACTTC. Protein: CAIRIDLPYEQYF.